Shown below are 12 T cell receptor beta chains from a single sample sequenced in a study of regulatory T cells in long-lasting Graves disease. Arm-PCR of CDR3 regions with iRepertoire HTBI primers generated TCR beta libraries. MiXCR was run by TCRdb on the multiplex PCR reads, yielding one entry per CDR3 protein. The repertoire includes about 290,000 distinct CDR3 sequences, around a fifth of them detected once, and roughly 50% sits in the top ten. The time point is: persistent/refractory GD, antithyroid drugs over 5 years with positive TRAb. The TCR library used RNA extracted from PBMCs. Sample: peripheral blood mononuclear cells (PBMCs), taken when the disease was refractory, from a patient treated with antithyroid drugs. The receptors here all came from a female donor with Graves disease.

This clonotype was seen just once. This chain's CDR3 is CATSRAGELFF. In DNA form, the CDR3 reads TGTGCCACCTCGAGGGCAGGGGAGCTGTTTTTT. V is TRBV15 and J is TRBJ2-2; tentatively, D is TRBD2 (5 bases). The length of the CDR3 is 11 residues. Between the trimmed V and J ends, which lost 8 bases and 8 bases, there was a span of 9 bases. Germline loops: CDR1 LNHNV, CDR2 YYDKDF (reference sequence).

The chain combines TRBV28 with TRBJ2-1, with 11 bases identical to TRBD2. The germline V gene encodes CDR1 MDHEN and CDR2 SYDVKM. CDR3 length: 17 residues. V lost 4 bases and J lost 8; bases outside the gene matches: 13. The CDR3 DNA is TGTGCCAGCAGTTCCCGATCGACTAGCGGGATTTCCTATGAGCAGTTCTTC. It encodes CASSSRSTSGISYEQFF.

This clonotype was counted ten times or more. This chain links TRBV13 with TRBJ2-7; no clear D. The germline CDR1 and CDR2 sequences are PRHDT and FYEKMQ (reference sequence). Trimming pared 3 bases from V and 4 bases from J, leaving 10 bases between. This CDR3 is built from 13 residues. In nucleotides, the CDR3 is TGTGCCAGCAGCTTTAGGGAAGGGTACGAGCAGTACTTC. Translating gives CASSFREGYEQYF.

This clonotype was counted at least ten times. The chain employs TRBV28 and TRBJ2-7; no firm D call. Per the germline V gene, CDR1 is MDHEN and CDR2 is SYDVKM. Between the trimmed V and J ends, which lost 6 bases and 0 bases, there was a span of 12 bases. The CDR3 covers 14 residues. CDR3 sequence: CASSPDGFSYEQYF. The CDR3 nucleotides are TGTGCCAGCAGCCCCGATGGGTTCTCCTACGAGCAGTACTTC.

Many counts were recorded for this clonotype. The CDR3 region is CAISVEGRETQYF. DNA for the CDR3: TGTGCCATCAGTGTCGAGGGTAGGGAGACCCAGTACTTC. The chain carries TRBV10-3 and TRBJ2-5, with D possibly being TRBD2 (5 bases). CDR3 size: 13 residues. Looked up from germline, CDR1 is ENHRY and CDR2 is SYGVKD. V was clipped by 4 bases and J by 5 bases, with 11 bases between them.

The rearrangement joins TRBV15 to TRBJ1-2; unclear D gene. Germline loops: CDR1 LNHNV, CDR2 YYDKDF (reference sequence). The CDR3 is 15 amino acids. V was shortened by 0 bases and J by 11 bases, with 19 bases between the two germline ends. The CDR3 loop reads CATSRDGTANSGYTF. CDR3 coding DNA: TGTGCCACCAGCAGAGATGGCACAGCGAACTCTGGGTACACCTTC. Full variable domain (rest looked up from reference TRBV15 and TRBJ1-2): DAMVIQNPRYQVTQFGKPVTLSCSQTLNHNVMYWYQQKSSQAPKLLFHYYDKDFNNEADTPDNFQSRRPNTSFCFLDIRSPGLGDTAMYLCATSRDGTANSGYTFGSGTRLTVV.

Of note for this clonotype: A much larger clonotype is one base distant, so this may be a read error. The chain combines TRBV9 with TRBJ2-7; 7 nucleotides match TRBD1. The CDR3 consists of 15 residues. In germline, CDR1 is SGDLS, CDR2 YYNGEE. CDR3 sequence: CASNVGTGEFYEQYF. The CDR3, as DNA: TGTGCCAGCAACGTAGGCACAGGGGAATTTTACGAGCAGTACTTC.

The chain couples TRBV5-1 to TRBJ2-7; TRBD1 or TRBD2 may be the D gene (6 bases each). Trimming took 3 bases from V and 7 from J, leaving 17 bases between them. The germline V gene encodes CDR1 SGHRS and CDR2 YFSETQ. The CDR3 totals 14 residues. The CDR3: CASSSSGGGREQYF. The CDR3 nucleotides read TGCGCCAGCAGCTCCAGCGGAGGGGGGAGAGAGCAGTACTTC. Full variable domain (outside the CDR3, taken from reference TRBV5-1 and TRBJ2-7): KAGVTQTPRYLIKTRGQQVTLSCSPISGHRSVSWYQQTPGQGLQFLFEYFSETQRNKGNFPGRFSGRQFSNSRSEMNVSTLELGDSALYLCASSSSGGGREQYFGPGTRLTVT.

This rearrangement joins TRBV4-3 to TRBJ1-1, with TRBD1 as a possible D gene (5 bases). V lost 0 bases and J lost 4, with 15 bases in between. The CDR3 has 16 amino acids. Germline loops: CDR1 LGHNA, CDR2 YSLEER. CDR3 sequence reads: CASSQDFQGGSTEAFF. The CDR3 DNA sequence: TGCGCCAGCAGCCAAGATTTCCAGGGAGGCAGCACTGAAGCTTTCTTT.

This clonotype was seen a few times. This sequence joins TRBV6-1 and TRBJ2-7; D is unclear. V was cut by 6 bases and J by 4 bases, with 16 bases left in between. This CDR3 is 14 amino acids long. The germline CDR1 and CDR2 sequences are MNHNS and SASEGT. As DNA, the CDR3 is TGTGCCAGCAGACGTTGGGTTACCAGTTACGAGCAGTACTTC. Amino acids: CASRRWVTSYEQYF.

In this sample, this clonotype turned up many times. The chain has TRBV7-3 and TRBJ1-1, with TRBD1 as a possible D gene (5 bases). V lost 4 bases and J lost 7, with 7 bases in between. The length of the CDR3 is 11 residues. Germline V gene sequence: CDR1 SGHTA, CDR2 FQGTGA. The CDR3 loop reads CASSSRDEAFF. As DNA, the CDR3 is TGTGCCAGCAGCTCCAGGGATGAAGCTTTCTTT.

This clonotype was counted at least ten times. V usage is TRBV20-1 and J usage is TRBJ2-5; D is ambiguous. Trimming removed 5 bases from V and 5 bases from J, with 6 bases in between. The CDR3 covers 10 residues. Germline V gene lookup returns CDR1 DFQATT and CDR2 SNEGSKA (reference sequence). CDR3 amino acids: CSARRETQYF. For the CDR3, the DNA is TGCAGTGCTCGCCGTGAGACCCAGTACTTC.